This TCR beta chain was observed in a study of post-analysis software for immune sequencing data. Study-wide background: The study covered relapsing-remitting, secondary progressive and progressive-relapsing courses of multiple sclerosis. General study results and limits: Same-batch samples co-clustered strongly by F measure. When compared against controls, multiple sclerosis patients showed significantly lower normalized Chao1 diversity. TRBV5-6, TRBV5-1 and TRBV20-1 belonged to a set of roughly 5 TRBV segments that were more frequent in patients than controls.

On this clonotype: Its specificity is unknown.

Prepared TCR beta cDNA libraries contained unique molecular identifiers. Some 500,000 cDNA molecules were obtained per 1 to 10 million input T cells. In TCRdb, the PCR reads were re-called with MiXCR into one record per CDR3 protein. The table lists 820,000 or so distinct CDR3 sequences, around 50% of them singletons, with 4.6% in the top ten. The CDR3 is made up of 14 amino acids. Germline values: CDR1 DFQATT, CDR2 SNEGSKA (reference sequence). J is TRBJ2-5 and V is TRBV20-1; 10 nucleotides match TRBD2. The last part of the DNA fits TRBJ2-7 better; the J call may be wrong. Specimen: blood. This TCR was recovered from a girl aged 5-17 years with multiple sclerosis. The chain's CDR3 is CSATLAGVTNEQYF. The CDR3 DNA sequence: TGCAGTGCTACCCTAGCGGGAGTAACTAACGAGCAGTACTTC.